The TCR beta chain described here comes from a study of blood T cells in healthy people across ages. General observations from the study: Roughly linearly, TCR beta diversity per million T cells fell as age increased.

As regards this clonotype: Its antigen is undetermined.

CDR3 size: 12 residues. The junction had 4 bases not matched to a gene; V was cut back by 6 bases and J by 9 bases. CDR1 LNHDA and CDR2 SQIVND come from the germline V gene (reference sequence). Then a second PCR, running roughly 7 to 11 cycles, was carried out with a sample-barcoded 5' primer and a J-beta primer mix. TCRdb analysed the 5' RACE reads with MiXCR anew, one entry per CDR3 protein. Among hundreds of thousands of distinct CDR3 sequences listed, nearly 60% were seen once. The chain couples TRBV19 to TRBJ2-1, with 8 bases identical to TRBD2. Sequencing used blood. The TCR was taken from a man aged 30-40 years in good health. CDR3 nucleotide sequence: TGTGCCAGTAGCGGGGGGGCCCGTGAGCAGTTCTTC. Translated: CASSGGAREQFF.